This entry features one TCR beta chain sequence. This sample was included in a study of OX40 agonist ivuxolimab in advanced cancers. Study-level information: Patients received intravenous ivuxolimab every 2 weeks at 0.01 to 10 mg/kg.

This CDR3 region has 14 residues. The V gene's germline CDR1 is SEHNR and CDR2 FQNEAQ (reference sequence). V lost 4 bases and J lost 5; bases outside the gene matches: 5. Sequencing used immunoSEQ multiplex PCR; TCRdb keeps in-frame clones, though not all of them. The repertoire holds 83,000 or so clones, 90% to 95% seen once, with approximately 0.69% in the top ten. The source is an adult with an advanced solid tumor such as melanoma, head and neck, liver or kidney cancer. Sequencing used CD4+ or CD8+ T cells sorted from blood, obtained in a trial of the OX40 agonist ivuxolimab. The chain uses TRBV7-9 and TRBJ1-2, with 9 positions matching TRBD1. As DNA, the CDR3 is TGTGCCAGCAGCTCAGACAGGGGGGCTTATGGCTACACCTTC. Its protein product is CASSSDRGAYGYTF.